The 5 T cell receptor beta chains presented below share a single source sample, sequenced in a study of control samples from healthy donors and cancer patients. Assay: immunoSEQ multiplex PCR; the TCRdb copy retains only in-frame clones and omits some. This repertoire shows more than 150,000 clones, roughly 92% found once; its top ten account for roughly 0.7%. The specimen sequenced was blood. These receptors came from a woman aged 30 to 39 in good health.

This clone was observed a handful of times. This chain uses TRBV7-2 with TRBJ1-5; 7 bases are shared with TRBD1. This CDR3 has 14 residues. Per germline, CDR1 SGHTA and CDR2 FQGNSA. V dropped 5 bases and J dropped 6; count of bases not matched to a gene: 7. DNA of the CDR3: TGTGCCAGCAGCCCGGGACAGCCGGGTCAGCCCCAGCATTTT. As protein: CASSPGQPGQPQHF.

The chain has TRBV3-1 (or the pseudogene TRBV3-2) and TRBJ1-2, with 8 bases that match TRBD1. Germline CDR1 LGHDT, CDR2 YNNKEL (reference sequence). V shed 3 bases and J 5 bases; nucleotides not matched to a gene: 17. CDR3 size: 18 residues. The CDR3 DNA follows: TGTGCCAGCAGCCATGAACCCGGGACAGGAAGGAGGGTTTATGGCTACACCTTC. Amino acid sequence: CASSHEPGTGRRVYGYTF.

The chain employs TRBV19 and TRBJ2-4; D tentatively fits TRBD1 or TRBD2 (6 bases each). This CDR3 region has 20 residues. The V end was cut by 6 bases, the J end by 3 bases, with 30 bases between. The germline CDR1 and CDR2 sequences are LNHDA and SQIVND (reference sequence). The CDR3 sequence: CASSQTSAGVLGKGKNIQYF. The CDR3 DNA follows: TGTGCCAGTAGCCAGACTAGTGCAGGGGTTCTAGGAAAGGGCAAAAACATTCAGTACTTC. Variable domain in full (rest from reference TRBV19 and TRBJ2-4): DGGITQSPKYLFRKEGQNVTLSCEQNLNHDAMYWYRQDPGQGLRLIYYSQIVNDFQKGDIAEGYSVSREKKESFPLTVTSAQKNPTAFYLCASSQTSAGVLGKGKNIQYFGAGTRLSVL.

Of note for this clone: This sample also contains other DNA sequences that code for the same CDR3. This rearrangement joins TRBV5-8 to TRBJ1-1, with 8 positions matching TRBD1. The CDR3 totals 14 residues. The germline CDR1 and CDR2 sequences are SGHTS and YDEGEE. V shed 4 bases and J 1 base; nucleotides not matched to a gene: 3. CDR3 protein: CASSHDRGNTEAFF. CDR3 DNA sequence: TGTGCCAGCAGCCACGACAGGGGGAACACTGAAGCTTTCTTT.

The chain has TRBV28 and TRBJ2-5; D ambiguous. V shed 6 bases and J shed 4 bases, with 9 bases lying between them. This CDR3 is 12 amino acids long. Germline V gene lookup returns CDR1 MDHEN and CDR2 SYDVKM. In DNA, the CDR3 is TGTGCCAGCAGCCCTAGGCTAGAGACCCAGTACTTC. Protein product: CASSPRLETQYF. The full variable domain, completed using reference TRBV28 and TRBJ2-5, is DVKVTQSSRYLVKRTGEKVFLECVQDMDHENMFWYRQDPGLGLRLIYFSYDVKMKEKGDIPEGYSVSREKKERFSLILESASTNQTSMYLCASSPRLETQYFGPGTRLLVL.